Reported below is one T cell receptor (beta chain). This specimen belongs to a study of blood T cell repertoires in COVID-19. Sequencing was performed with immunoSEQ multiplex PCR; in TCRdb, only in-frame clones are kept and a portion is missing. The table lists approximately 350,000 clones, about 90% of them singletons. V gave up 0 bases and J gave up 3 bases, with 9 bases separating them. The CDR3 sequence is 14 residues long. The germline V gene has CDR1 SGDLS and CDR2 YYNGEE. The chain employs TRBV9 and TRBJ1-1; no firm D call. The source is a woman aged 18-29 years who had recovered from COVID-19. Sequenced sample: peripheral blood. The CDR3: CASSVAPRDTEAFF. The CDR3 region has the DNA TGTGCCAGCAGCGTAGCACCGAGGGACACTGAAGCTTTCTTT.